This entry features one T cell receptor (beta chain) sequence. The data are from a study of shared clonotypes between healthy human individuals. About the study: Contributing individuals were a couple of females and a few males aged 18 to 49.

Once extracted for a subset, genomic DNA was divided evenly among several immunoSEQ plates. Original processing methods: Filtering differed since immunoSEQ provided only junctions, with no quality scores. Sequencing was performed with immunoSEQ multiplex PCR; in TCRdb, only in-frame clones are kept and a portion is missing. V, J and clone size were drawn from that table, and D and trimming were deduced from the DNA. The data show millions of clones, more than 90% seen once. This CDR3 region has 14 residues. Material for sequencing was naive CD4+ T cells sorted from blood. This sample's subset: CD45RA+ positively selected. The chain couples TRBV21-1 to TRBJ2-7; the tabulated D call, TRBD1, remains unverified against the DNA. TRBV21-1 represents a pseudogene. The clonotype comes from a man between 18 and 29 years old in good health. CDR3 nucleotides: TGTGCCGGCACACCGGGACAGGGGCGTTACGAGCAGTACTTC. It codes for CAGTPGQGRYEQYF.